Below, 8 T cell receptor beta chains from the same sample are listed, as sequenced in a study of liver allograft versus peripheral blood T cells. The overall study: Recipients' peripheral blood served as the comparator for T cell receptor repertoires in transplanted livers.

TCRdb fed the reads into MiXCR, producing one record per CDR3 protein. Among around 15,000 distinct CDR3 sequences, roughly a fifth were seen once, and the ten largest hold about 12%. The receptors here all came from a human patient who had a liver transplant. A subset of T cells may come from the graft donor.

This clonotype was recorded at least ten times. The chain recombines TRBV6-2 or TRBV6-3 with TRBJ1-1; the D is unclear. Looked up from germline, CDR1 is MNHEY and CDR2 is SVGEGT. V was cut by 0 bases and J by 1 base, with 6 bases left in between. The CDR3 runs to 14 residues. CDR3 residues: CASSYSSQNTEAFF. The CDR3 DNA is TGTGCCAGCAGTTACTCGAGTCAGAACACTGAAGCTTTCTTT.

This clonotype is medium-sized within its sample. J is TRBJ1-1 and V is TRBV7-2; D may be TRBD1 (5 bases). This CDR3 region has 13 residues. Germline lookup yields CDR1 SGHTA and CDR2 FQGNSA. Trimming shortened V by 1 base and J by 11 bases, and 14 bases separated the two germline ends. The CDR3 DNA reads as TGTGCCAGCAGCTTAGGGAGGGGTCTCATGGCTTTCTTT. This translates into CASSLGRGLMAFF. The variable domain in full, completed from reference TRBV7-2 and TRBJ1-1, reads GAGVSQSPSNKVTEKGKDVELRCDPISGHTALYWYRQSLGQGLEFLIYFQGNSAPDKSGLPSDRFSAERTGGSVSTLTIQRTQQEDSAVYLCASSLGRGLMAFFGQGTRLTVV.

This clonotype was counted only a few times. The CDR3 loop is CASSFNGDTDTQYF. In nucleotides, the CDR3 is TGTGCCAGCAGCTTTAACGGAGACACAGATACGCAGTATTTT. The chain carries TRBV5-6 and TRBJ2-3, with unresolved D. V lost 2 bases and J 2 bases, leaving 9 bases between the germline ends. The CDR3 totals 14 residues. Germline loops: CDR1 SGHDT, CDR2 YYEEEE.

This clonotype was picked up many times. The genes are TRBV15 and TRBJ2-1; no clear D gene. From germline, CDR1 is LNHNV and CDR2 YYDKDF (reference sequence). Trimming cost V 3 bases and J 0 bases, with 12 bases left between them. The CDR3 has 16 residues. The CDR3 nucleotides are TGTGCCACCAGCAGGTTACAGAGCAGCTCCTACAATGAGCAGTTCTTC. This encodes CATSRLQSSSYNEQFF. The full variable domain, rest sourced from reference TRBV15 and TRBJ2-1, is DAMVIQNPRYQVTQFGKPVTLSCSQTLNHNVMYWYQQKSSQAPKLLFHYYDKDFNNEADTPDNFQSRRPNTSFCFLDIRSPGLGDTAMYLCATSRLQSSSYNEQFFGPGTRLTVL.

Of note for this clonotype: A much larger clone differs from this one at a single base, so this may be a read error. The V call is TRBV28, the J call TRBJ2-7, with 10 bases lining up with TRBD1. J was trimmed by 6 bases and V by 7 bases; bases with no gene match: 9. The CDR3 runs 14 residues. Looked up from germline, CDR1 is MDHEN and CDR2 is SYDVKM. The CDR3 here is CASNTRQGASEQYF. In DNA, the CDR3 is TGTGCCAGCAATACGAGACAGGGGGCTTCCGAGCAGTACTTC.

The CDR3 here is CASSLDNQETQYF. The CDR3 DNA follows: TGTGCCAGCAGCCTTGACAACCAAGAGACCCAGTACTTC. The chain couples TRBV5-6 to TRBJ2-5; D is ambiguous. Germline CDR1 and CDR2: SGHDT and YYEEEE. This CDR3 spans 13 amino acids. Trimming stripped 4 bases from V and 0 bases from J, with 7 bases between.

This clonotype is deemed medium-sized (0.01 to 0.1%). The CDR3, as DNA: TGTGCCAGCTCCGGAAGGGGCTCCTACGAGCAGTACTTC. It translates to CASSGRGSYEQYF. The rearrangement uses TRBV6-1 and TRBJ2-7; D perhaps matches TRBD1 (5 bases). V dropped 8 bases and J dropped 0 bases, with 11 bases sitting between them. This CDR3 has 13 residues. Germline V gene sequence: CDR1 MNHNS, CDR2 SASEGT.

The chain couples TRBV29-1 to TRBJ1-3; maybe TRBD1 (6 bases). V was shortened by 3 bases and J by 1 base, with 10 bases between the two germline ends. The germline V gene has CDR1 SQVTM and CDR2 ANQGSEA. The CDR3 has 14 residues. The CDR3 DNA reads as TGCAGCGTTGAGTCAGGGGAATCTGGAAACACCATATATTTT. Residues: CSVESGESGNTIYF.